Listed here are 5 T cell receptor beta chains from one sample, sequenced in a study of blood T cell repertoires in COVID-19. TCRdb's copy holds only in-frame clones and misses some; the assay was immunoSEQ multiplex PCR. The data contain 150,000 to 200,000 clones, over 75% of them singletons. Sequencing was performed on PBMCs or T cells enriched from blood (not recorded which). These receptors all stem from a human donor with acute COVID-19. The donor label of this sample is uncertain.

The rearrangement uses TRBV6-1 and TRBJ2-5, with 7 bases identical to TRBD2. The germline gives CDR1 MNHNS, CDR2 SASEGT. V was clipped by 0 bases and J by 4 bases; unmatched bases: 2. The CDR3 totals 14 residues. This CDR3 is CASSEATGGETQYF. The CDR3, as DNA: TGTGCCAGCAGTGAAGCGACGGGGGGAGAGACCCAGTACTTC.

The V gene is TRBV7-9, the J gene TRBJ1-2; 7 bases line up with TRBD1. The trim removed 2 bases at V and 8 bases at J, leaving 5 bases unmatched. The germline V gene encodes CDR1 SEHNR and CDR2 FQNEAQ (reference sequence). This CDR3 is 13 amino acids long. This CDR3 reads CASSLKGAAGYTF. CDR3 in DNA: TGTGCCAGCAGCTTAAAGGGGGCTGCGGGCTACACCTTC.

For the CDR3, the DNA is TGCGCCAGCACCACGAAACAGGGCCCTGAAGCTTTCTTT. It specifies CASTTKQGPEAFF. The chain recombines TRBV23-1 with TRBJ1-1; possible D gene TRBD1, 6 bases. TRBV23-1 is placed among ORFs of uncertain function. Trimming left V 7 bases short and J 6 bases short, with 15 bases between. The CDR3 consists of 13 residues.

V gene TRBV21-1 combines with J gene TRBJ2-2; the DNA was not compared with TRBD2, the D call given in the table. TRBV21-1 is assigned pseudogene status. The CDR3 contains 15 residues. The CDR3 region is CASSKEAPGTGELFF. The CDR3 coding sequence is TGTGCCAGCAGCAAAGAGGCACCGGGCACCGGGGAGCTGTTTTTT.

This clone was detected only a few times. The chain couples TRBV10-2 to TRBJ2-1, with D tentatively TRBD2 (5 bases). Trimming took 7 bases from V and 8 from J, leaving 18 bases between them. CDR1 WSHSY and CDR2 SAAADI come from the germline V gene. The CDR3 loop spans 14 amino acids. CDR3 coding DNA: TGCGCCAGCACCGACGGACCTTCGAGGGATGAGCAGTTCTTC. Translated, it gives CASTDGPSRDEQFF.